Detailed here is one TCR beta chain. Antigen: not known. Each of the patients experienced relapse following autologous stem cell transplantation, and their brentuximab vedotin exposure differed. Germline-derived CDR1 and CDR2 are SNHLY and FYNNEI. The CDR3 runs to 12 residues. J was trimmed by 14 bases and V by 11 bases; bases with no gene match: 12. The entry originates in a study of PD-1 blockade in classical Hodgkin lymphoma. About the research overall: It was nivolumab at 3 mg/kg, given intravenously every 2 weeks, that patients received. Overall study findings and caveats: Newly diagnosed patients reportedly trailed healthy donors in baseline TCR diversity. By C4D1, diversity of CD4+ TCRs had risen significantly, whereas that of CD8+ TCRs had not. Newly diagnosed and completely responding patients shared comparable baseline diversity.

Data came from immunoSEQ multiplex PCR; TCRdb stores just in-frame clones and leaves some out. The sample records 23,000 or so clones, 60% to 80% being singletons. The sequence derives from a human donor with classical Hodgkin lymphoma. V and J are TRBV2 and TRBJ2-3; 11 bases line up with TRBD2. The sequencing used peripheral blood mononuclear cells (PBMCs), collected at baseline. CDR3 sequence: CACNLLAGASYF. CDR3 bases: TGTGCCTGCAATTTACTAGCGGGGGCGTCGTATTTT.